The 32 T cell receptor beta chains reported below all come from one sample, sequenced in a study of T cells in narcolepsy. Using immunoSEQ multiplex PCR, the repertoire was profiled, and TCRdb retains in-frame clones only, with some absent. The top ten clones hold under 0.8% of a sample with under 40,000 clones, roughly 80% of them seen once. The sample comprised memory (CD45RA-) CD4+ T cells from blood. These receptors all come from a human donor in good health.

The chain joins TRBV9 to TRBJ1-6, with a possible D match to TRBD1 (5 bases). From germline, CDR1 is SGDLS and CDR2 YYNGEE. Trimming took 0 bases from V and 10 from J, leaving 20 bases between them. The CDR3 loop spans 17 amino acids. CDR3: CASSVDPRASWDSPLHF. The CDR3 DNA reads as TGTGCCAGCAGCGTAGATCCCCGGGCCAGCTGGGACTCACCCCTCCACTTT.

The J gene is TRBJ2-3, the V gene TRBV7-7, with D hard to call. This CDR3 is built from 15 residues. V was shortened by 1 base and J by 0 bases, with 8 bases between the two germline ends. The germline V gene encodes CDR1 SSHAT and CDR2 FNYEAQ (reference sequence). CDR3 in amino acids: CASSLDSASTDTQYF. The DNA for the CDR3 is TGTGCCAGCAGCTTAGATTCGGCTAGCACAGATACGCAGTATTTT.

The chain links TRBV2 to TRBJ2-3; 9 positions match TRBD1. Germline V lookup: CDR1 SNHLY, CDR2 FYNNEI. Trimming at V came to 6 bases and at J to 4 bases, leaving 2 bases not matched to a gene. This CDR3 contains 13 residues. The CDR3 nucleotides read TGTGCCAGCAGGGACAGGGGAGCAGATACGCAGTATTTT. Amino acids: CASRDRGADTQYF.

For the CDR3, the DNA is TGTGCCAGCAGCCCCCGTTGGGTGGATGGTGGCTACACCTTC. Translating gives CASSPRWVDGGYTF. The chain carries TRBV7-8 and TRBJ1-2; the D is unclear. V was cut by 5 bases and J by 7 bases, with 17 bases left in between. Germline assignment: CDR1 SGHVS and CDR2 FQNEAQ. CDR3 size: 14 residues. The whole variable domain, filled in from reference TRBV7-8 and TRBJ1-2, reads GAGVSQSPRYKVAKRGQDVALRCDPISGHVSLFWYQQALGQGPEFLTYFQNEAQLDKSGLPSDRFFAERPEGSVSTLKIQRTQQEDSAVYLCASSPRWVDGGYTFGSGTRLTVV.

CDR3 amino acids: CSAKGQVNTEAFF. In nucleotides, the CDR3 is TGCAGCGCAAAGGGACAGGTGAACACTGAAGCTTTCTTT. V is TRBV29-1 and J is TRBJ1-1, with 8 positions matching TRBD1. Germline V gene sequence: CDR1 SQVTM, CDR2 ANQGSEA. The CDR3 contains 13 residues. V gave up 7 bases and J gave up 0 bases; unmatched junction bases: 4.

The chain recombines TRBV28 with TRBJ1-1, with D possibly TRBD1 on 5 matching bases. V lost 2 bases to trimming and J lost 2 bases, with 9 bases between them. In germline, CDR1 is MDHEN, CDR2 SYDVKM. The CDR3 covers 14 residues. The CDR3 DNA reads TGTGCCAGCAGTTTAATCGGGGGAAACACTGAAGCTTTCTTT. It yields the protein CASSLIGGNTEAFF.

The table lists this clone with a few counts. The rearrangement links TRBV10-3 to TRBJ2-6, with a possible D match to TRBD1 (6 bases). Germline V gene sequence: CDR1 ENHRY, CDR2 SYGVKD. CDR3 size: 14 residues. Between the trimmed V and J ends, which lost 7 bases and 4 bases, there was a span of 11 bases. CDR3 in amino acids: CAITSGVGANVLTF. In DNA form, the CDR3 reads TGTGCCATCACCTCAGGGGTCGGGGCCAACGTCCTGACTTTC.

J is TRBJ2-5 and V is TRBV5-1; possible D gene TRBD2, 6 bases. Germline V gene sequence: CDR1 SGHRS, CDR2 YFSETQ. V was shortened by 3 bases and J by 1 base, with 7 bases between the two germline ends. This CDR3 has 13 amino acids. Here the CDR3 DNA reads TGCGCCAGCAGCTGGGACTCCCAAGAGACCCAGTACTTC. This encodes CASSWDSQETQYF.

V is TRBV23-1 and J is TRBJ1-5; tentatively, D is TRBD1 (6 bases). TRBV23-1 is an open reading frame, and its role is uncertain. V shed 4 bases and J shed 1 base, with 11 bases lying between them. This CDR3 has 15 amino acids. CDR3 protein: CASSPTGHSNQPQHF. Written as DNA, the CDR3 is TGCGCCAGCAGTCCGACGGGACACAGCAATCAGCCCCAGCATTTT.

V and J are TRBV20-1 and TRBJ2-5; D is unresolved. CDR3 length: 11 residues. Germline V CDR1 and CDR2: DFQATT, SNEGSKA (reference sequence). The ends were cut back, 3 bases at V and 5 bases at J, with 7 bases in the middle. The CDR3 is CSASGSETQYF. The DNA for the CDR3 is TGCAGTGCTAGTGGCTCGGAGACCCAGTACTTC.

The chain combines TRBV14 with TRBJ2-5; possible D gene TRBD1, 5 bases. The DNA end is a closer match to TRBJ2-7, so the J assignment may be wrong. The germline CDR1 and CDR2 sequences are SGHDN and FVKESK. The length of the CDR3 is 14 residues. The DNA of the CDR3 is TGTGCCAGCAGCCTATGGACACGATCCTACGAGCAGTACTTC. It translates to CASSLWTRSYEQYF.

The genes are TRBV10-3 and TRBJ1-1; 7 bases align to TRBD1. The V and J ends lost 0 bases and 2 bases, in that order; junction bases with no gene match: 9. The length of the CDR3 is 17 residues. The germline gives CDR1 ENHRY, CDR2 SYGVKD. CDR3 bases: TGTGCCATCAGTGAGTCCGGGACAGTATCTGGCAACACTGAAGCTTTCTTT. It codes for CAISESGTVSGNTEAFF.

The chain joins TRBV11-3 to TRBJ1-6; no clear D gene. The germline V gene has CDR1 SGHNT and CDR2 YENEEA. The CDR3 runs to 14 residues. Trimming cost V 2 bases and J 7 bases, with 9 bases left between them. The DNA for the CDR3 is TGTGCCAGCAGCTTACGAAACGGCAATTCACCCCTCCACTTT. Amino acids: CASSLRNGNSPLHF.

The DNA of the CDR3 is TGTGCCAGCAGTTTACCCCGCGTAGGCCTCTCTGGAAACACCATATATTTT. The encoded protein is CASSLPRVGLSGNTIYF. The chain employs TRBV28 and TRBJ1-3, with D unclear. Germline loops: CDR1 MDHEN, CDR2 SYDVKM. Trimming pared 2 bases from V and 0 bases from J, leaving 14 bases between. The CDR3 has 17 residues. The entire variable domain, with the rest obtained from reference TRBV28 and TRBJ1-3, is as follows: DVKVTQSSRYLVKRTGEKVFLECVQDMDHENMFWYRQDPGLGLRLIYFSYDVKMKEKGDIPEGYSVSREKKERFSLILESASTNQTSMYLCASSLPRVGLSGNTIYFGEGSWLTVV.

This clone was recorded a few times. The chain has TRBV18 and TRBJ2-1; D could derive from TRBD1 or TRBD2 (5 bases each). V was pared by 4 bases and J by 7 bases, with 11 bases between. The CDR3 sequence is 13 residues long. Germline V gene data show CDR1 as KGHSH and CDR2 as LQKENI. The chain's CDR3 is CASSRDPGNEQFF. The CDR3 region has the DNA TGTGCCAGCTCACGGGACCCGGGAAATGAGCAGTTCTTC.

The chain recombines TRBV9 with TRBJ2-1; D might be TRBD1 (6 bases). The germline V and J ends were trimmed by 2 bases and 4 bases, with 13 bases remaining between them. Germline lookup yields CDR1 SGDLS and CDR2 YYNGEE. The CDR3 loop spans 15 amino acids. For the CDR3, the DNA is TGTGCCAGCAGCGTGGAGGACAGACCTTACAATGAGCAGTTCTTC. It yields the protein CASSVEDRPYNEQFF.

This clone was recorded once. This sequence joins TRBV7-2 and TRBJ2-7; perhaps TRBD1 as D (7 bases). The CDR3 has 15 residues. Germline CDR1 SGHTA, CDR2 FQGNSA. Trimming removed 2 bases at V and 7 bases at J, with 18 bases between. The CDR3 sequence: CASSLRQGGVGEQYV. The CDR3 DNA is TGTGCCAGCAGCTTACGACAGGGAGGTGTAGGGGAGCAGTACGTC.

The V call is TRBV7-9, the J call TRBJ2-1; D may correspond to TRBD1 or TRBD2 (6 bases each). Germline V gives CDR1 SEHNR, CDR2 FQNEAQ (reference sequence). CDR3 length equals 13 residues. The V end lost 5 bases, the J end lost 9 bases, and 14 bases lay between the germline ends. CDR3 DNA: TGTGCCAGCAGCCATCGGGGGCGGGGTGAGCAGTTCTTC. This translates into CASSHRGRGEQFF.

This chain uses TRBV13 with TRBJ1-4; D not resolved. V was trimmed by 1 base and J by 6 bases, leaving 6 bases between them. In germline, CDR1 is PRHDT, CDR2 FYEKMQ (reference sequence). The CDR3 is 13 amino acids. The CDR3 nucleotides are TGTGCCAGCAGCTTAGATCGAGATGAAAAACTGTTTTTT. As protein: CASSLDRDEKLFF.

This chain joins TRBV9 and TRBJ1-6, with 9 bases lining up with TRBD1. Trimming at V came to 2 bases and at J to 7 bases, leaving 4 bases not matched to a gene. This CDR3 comprises 15 residues. The germline CDR1 and CDR2 sequences are SGDLS and YYNGEE. The CDR3 DNA reads TGTGCCAGCAGCGTTGGTGGGACAGGGAATTCACCCCTCCACTTT. Its translation: CASSVGGTGNSPLHF.

The chain is built from TRBV5-8 and TRBJ1-5; the match to TRBD1 covers 7 bases. This CDR3 comprises 17 residues. With 4 bases clipped from V and 2 bases from J, the junction kept 12 bases outside the gene matches. Looked up from germline, CDR1 is SGHTS and CDR2 is YDEGEE. The CDR3 spells CASSPRGPSVRNQPQHF. Written as DNA, the CDR3 is TGTGCCAGCAGCCCTAGGGGGCCTTCTGTACGCAATCAGCCCCAGCATTTT.

This chain's CDR3 is CASLTGGEGETQYF. CDR3 DNA sequence: TGTGCCAGCCTCACTGGTGGAGAGGGCGAGACCCAGTACTTC. This chain links TRBV7-9 with TRBJ2-5, with D maybe TRBD2 (5 bases). Germline CDR1 reads SEHNR; CDR2 reads FQNEAQ (reference sequence). The V end lost 8 bases, the J end lost 5 bases, and 18 bases lay between the germline ends. The CDR3 is 14 amino acids.

CDR3 DNA sequence: TGTGCCAGCAGTTTGATCCAGCAGAACACTGAAGCTTTCTTT. Translated: CASSLIQQNTEAFF. This chain uses TRBV28 with TRBJ1-1; D is undetermined. The length of the CDR3 is 14 residues. Germline lookup yields CDR1 MDHEN and CDR2 SYDVKM. V lost 3 bases to trimming and J lost 1 base, with 9 bases between them.

The chain recombines TRBV6-6 with TRBJ1-2, with unresolved D. The CDR3 spans 14 residues. Germline-derived CDR1 and CDR2 are MNHNY and SVGAGI (reference sequence). V was cut by 2 bases and J by 7 bases, with 14 bases left in between. This chain's CDR3 is CASSYAQPWGGYTF. The DNA of the CDR3 is TGTGCCAGCAGTTACGCTCAGCCTTGGGGTGGCTACACCTTC.

This clone showed up just a few times. CDR3 amino acids: CASSLGEVAKNIQYF. The CDR3 nucleotides are TGTGCCAGCAGTTTAGGGGAGGTAGCCAAAAACATTCAGTACTTC. The rearrangement uses TRBV28 and TRBJ2-4, with a possible D match to TRBD2 (6 bases). This CDR3 contains 15 residues. Trimming took 2 bases from V and 0 from J, leaving 8 bases between them. Germline CDR1 MDHEN, CDR2 SYDVKM.

The V call is TRBV7-2, the J call TRBJ2-5, with D possibly being TRBD1 (6 bases). The length of the CDR3 is 14 residues. CDR1 is SGHTA and CDR2 is FQGNSA in the germline V gene. Between the trimmed V and J ends, which lost 7 bases and 5 bases, there was a span of 17 bases. The CDR3, as DNA: TGTGCCAGCAACCCCCCAGGGGCCCGGGAGACCCAGTACTTC. It is translated as CASNPPGARETQYF.

This clone was seen a few times. The V gene is TRBV28, the J gene TRBJ2-7, with D maybe TRBD2 (5 bases). Germline V gene data show CDR1 as MDHEN and CDR2 as SYDVKM. The CDR3 length is 11 residues. Trimming left V 2 bases short and J 9 bases short, with 8 bases between. The DNA for the CDR3 is TGTGCCAGCAGTTTAGAGGGATTGCAGTACTTC. It is translated as CASSLEGLQYF. The whole variable domain, remainder taken from reference TRBV28 and TRBJ2-7, is DVKVTQSSRYLVKRTGEKVFLECVQDMDHENMFWYRQDPGLGLRLIYFSYDVKMKEKGDIPEGYSVSREKKERFSLILESASTNQTSMYLCASSLEGLQYFGPGTRLTVT.

This clone was observed once. The V call is TRBV28, the J call TRBJ2-3, with 7 bases that match TRBD1. V lost 7 bases and J lost 2; bases outside the gene matches: 6. Per germline, CDR1 MDHEN and CDR2 SYDVKM. The CDR3 has 14 amino acids. The CDR3: CASTRQGFTDTQYF. The CDR3 DNA sequence: TGTGCCAGCACCCGACAGGGCTTCACAGATACGCAGTATTTT.

The chain has TRBV7-9 and TRBJ1-1; 7 nucleotides align to TRBD1. The CDR3 is 16 amino acids. Per germline, CDR1 SEHNR and CDR2 FQNEAQ (reference sequence). The junction had 8 bases not matched to a gene; V was cut back by 4 bases and J by 0 bases. The CDR3 here is CASSSDRLFMNTEAFF. The CDR3 DNA follows: TGTGCCAGCAGCTCGGACAGGCTTTTTATGAACACTGAAGCTTTCTTT.

This chain uses TRBV6-1 with TRBJ1-4, with D tentatively TRBD1 (6 bases). The CDR3 runs 15 residues. The germline gives CDR1 MNHNS, CDR2 SASEGT. V lost 4 bases, J lost 3 bases, and 12 bases lay in between. The CDR3 here is CASSAGGPANEKLFF. CDR3 DNA: TGTGCCAGCAGTGCGGGGGGCCCGGCTAATGAAAAACTGTTTTTT.

This rearrangement joins TRBV28 to TRBJ1-2; D gene uncertain. V lost 4 bases and J lost 3, with 18 bases in between. CDR1 is MDHEN and CDR2 is SYDVKM in the germline V gene. This CDR3 has 16 residues. In DNA, the CDR3 is TGTGCCAGCAGTTCCATCCGGGCCTCAACCCACTATGGCTACACCTTC. Residues: CASSSIRASTHYGYTF.

The chain has TRBV30 and TRBJ2-2, with D unresolved. With 2 bases removed from V and 0 bases from J, the gap between germline ends came to 10 bases. Germline V CDR1 and CDR2: GTSNPN, SVGIG (reference sequence). This CDR3 comprises 15 residues. CDR3 nucleotides: TGTGCCTGGAGTCCGGACCCACCGAACACCGGGGAGCTGTTTTTT. Translated, it gives CAWSPDPPNTGELFF.